Included here is one TCR beta chain sequence, with context. The antigen is unknown. This specimen belongs to a study of T-cell reconstitution after alpha-beta-depleted transplantation in children. CDR3 length equals 16 residues. The V gene lost 5 bases and the J gene lost 0 bases, with 14 bases spanning the gap. CDR1 is SEHNR and CDR2 is FQNEAQ in the germline V gene (reference sequence). Unique molecular identifiers featured in how the TCRbeta library was prepared. TCRdb ran MiXCR on the PCR reads and lists one entry per CDR3 protein. In the table there are 500,000 to 600,000 distinct CDR3 sequences, about a quarter of which are singletons. General observations from the study: In some patients, recipient T cells and intrathymic progenitors surviving conditioning explained high day-60 diversity. Alpha-beta T cells about two months after transplant reportedly derived from several hundred expanded graft clones.

The rearrangement uses TRBV7-9 and TRBJ1-3; TRBD1 might be the D (5 bases). The receptor's source is a boy in the first two years of life with Wiskott-Aldrich syndrome, due to receive a stem cell transplant. The sample consisted of PBMCs, taken before TCRalphabeta/CD19-depleted stem cell transplant. The CDR3 nucleotides read TGTGCCAGCAGCGTTGGGGACGTCAACTCTGGAAACACCATATATTTT. Translating gives CASSVGDVNSGNTIYF. The complete variable domain, with remaining parts taken from reference TRBV7-9 and TRBJ1-3, reads DTGVSQNPRHKITKRGQNVTFRCDPISEHNRLYWYRQTLGQGPEFLTYFQNEAQLEKSRLLSDRFSAERPKGSFSTLEIQRTEQGDSAMYLCASSVGDVNSGNTIYFGEGSWLTVV.